Included here is one T cell receptor beta chain sequence, with context. As originally analysed: From reference gene primer amplification, estimates of nucleated cell counts were derived. Sequencing was performed with immunoSEQ multiplex PCR; in TCRdb, only in-frame clones are kept and a portion is missing. That table furnishes V, J and clone size, whereas the DNA furnished D and trimming. This repertoire shows 100,000 to 150,000 clones, 75% to 80% found once; its top ten account for roughly 7.9%. This sample stems from a study of blood T cell repertoires in COVID-19. As for the study in general: Italy, Spain and the United States were the sources of the convalescent and acute COVID-19 samples. Sources were T cells, B-cell-depleted T cells, or PBMCs; the material itself was cDNA or gDNA.

Germline CDR1 and CDR2: MDHEN and SYDVKM. Trimming removed 4 bases from V and 5 bases from J; junction bases left unmatched: 6. This CDR3 is built from 14 residues. Material for sequencing was peripheral blood. This TCR was recovered from a human donor in a cohort sampled during active COVID-19. This chain connects TRBV28 to TRBJ2-7, with 9 bases that match TRBD1. The CDR3 region is CASSSRTGVNEQYF. CDR3 DNA: TGTGCCAGCAGTTCCAGGACAGGGGTGAACGAGCAGTACTTC.